The table lists the clone carrying this T cell receptor beta chain with a few counts. This record belongs to a study of cytomegalovirus exposure and HLA in healthy donors. PCR primers comprised 60 Vbeta and 13 Jbeta primers. Only in-frame clones appear in the TCRdb table, and some are missing; sequencing was by immunoSEQ multiplex PCR. The table shows 90,000 to 100,000 clones, with roughly three quarters occurring only once. Trimming took off 4 bases at V and 2 bases at J, with 4 bases between the two ends. Germline V gives CDR1 SQVTM, CDR2 ANQGSEA. This CDR3 has 11 amino acids. The chain is built from TRBV29-1 and TRBJ2-3; D gene unclear. Sequencing used PBMCs. This clonotype was obtained from a female donor in good health and CMV-seronegative. The CDR3 DNA sequence: TGCAGCGTTGCGTTCACAGATACGCAGTATTTT. This codes for CSVAFTDTQYF.